Listed here is a single T cell receptor (beta chain). Its cognate antigen is unknown. The sample comes from a study of response to subunit inactivated influenza vaccine. In TCRdb, the RT-PCR reads were re-called with MiXCR into one record per CDR3 protein. The sample holds roughly 180,000 distinct CDR3 sequences; about 9% are singletons and the top ten take 11%. The germline V and J ends were trimmed by 0 bases and 0 bases, with 7 bases remaining between them. The germline gives CDR1 LGHNA, CDR2 YSLEER. The CDR3 has 15 amino acids. Overall study findings and caveats: Few additional T cells are recruited per seasonal influenza vaccination, authors suggested.

This TCR came from a man between 45 and 60 years old who received an inactivated influenza vaccine. The chain employs TRBV4-3 and TRBJ2-3; D is undetermined. The sequences come from non-naive T cells sorted from PBMCs, collected on the day of vaccination. This chain's CDR3 is CASSQDYTSTDTQYF. The CDR3 coding sequence is TGCGCCAGCAGCCAAGATTACACAAGCACAGATACGCAGTATTTT.